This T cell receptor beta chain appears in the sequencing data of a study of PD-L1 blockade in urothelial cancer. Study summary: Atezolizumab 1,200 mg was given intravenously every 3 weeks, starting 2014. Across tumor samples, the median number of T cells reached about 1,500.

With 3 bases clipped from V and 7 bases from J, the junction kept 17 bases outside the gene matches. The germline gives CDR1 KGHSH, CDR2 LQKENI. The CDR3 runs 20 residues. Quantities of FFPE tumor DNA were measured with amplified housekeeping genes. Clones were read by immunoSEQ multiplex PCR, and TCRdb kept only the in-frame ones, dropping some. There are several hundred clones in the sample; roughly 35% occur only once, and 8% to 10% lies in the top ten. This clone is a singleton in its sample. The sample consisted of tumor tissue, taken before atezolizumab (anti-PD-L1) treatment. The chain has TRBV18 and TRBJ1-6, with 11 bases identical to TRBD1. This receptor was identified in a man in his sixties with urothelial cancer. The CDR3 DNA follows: TGTGCCAGCTCACCCTACTGGACCGGGGGACAGGGGGGTGAAAATTCACCCCTCCACTTT. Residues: CASSPYWTGGQGGENSPLHF.